These 13 T cell receptor beta chains share one sample of origin, sequenced in a study of early T cells in non-severe SARS-CoV-2 infection. One entry per CDR3 protein, called by TCRdb with MiXCR from the 5' RACE reads. The table records 80,000 to 100,000 distinct CDR3 sequences, about 12% of them present only once. The sequencing input was whole blood. The receptors derive from an adult who was a healthcare worker with PCR-confirmed SARS-CoV-2 infection or an uninfected control (not recorded which).

By share, this clonotype ranks as medium-sized. The rearrangement links TRBV29-1 to TRBJ2-7; D unresolved. Germline V gene sequence: CDR1 SQVTM, CDR2 ANQGSEA. V was trimmed by 4 bases and J by 5 bases, leaving 6 bases between them. CDR3 size: 10 residues. The CDR3 DNA follows: TGCAGCGTTGCCGCCAACGAGCAGTACTTC. Translation: CSVAANEQYF.

Only a few counts were recorded for this clonotype. The gene calls are TRBV6-6 and TRBJ1-2; perhaps TRBD1 as D (5 bases). This CDR3 region has 12 residues. Trimming cost V 5 bases and J 5 bases, with 9 bases left between them. Germline V lookup: CDR1 MNHNY, CDR2 SVGAGI (reference sequence). CDR3 nucleotides: TGTGCCAGCAGTACCGGGACTTATGGCTACACCTTC. This sequence encodes CASSTGTYGYTF.

This clonotype was counted between two and nine times. The chain joins TRBV7-2 to TRBJ2-7; 7 positions agree with TRBD2. The V and J ends lost 5 bases and 3 bases, in that order; junction bases with no gene match: 7. This CDR3 is built from 14 residues. CDR1 and CDR2 from the germline V gene are SGHTA and FQGNSA. The CDR3 here is CASSPRSGNYEQYF. CDR3 sequence (DNA): TGTGCCAGCAGCCCGAGGAGCGGGAACTACGAGCAGTACTTC.

A few counts support this clonotype. The rearrangement links TRBV14 to TRBJ1-4, with TRBD1 matching over 9 bases. V lost 3 bases to trimming and J lost 5 bases; unmatched junction nucleotides: 4. The CDR3 sequence is 15 residues long. Germline assignment: CDR1 SGHDN and CDR2 FVKESK. The CDR3: CASSHSGQGNEKLFF. CDR3 nucleotide sequence: TGTGCCAGCAGCCACTCGGGACAGGGAAATGAAAAACTGTTTTTT.

The chain couples TRBV6-1 to TRBJ2-3; maybe TRBD1 (5 bases). Trimming removed 4 bases at V and 2 bases at J, with 16 bases between. The CDR3 spans 16 residues. CDR1 and CDR2 from the germline V gene are MNHNS and SASEGT. The CDR3 loop is CASSVPETALTDTQYF. CDR3 sequence (DNA): TGTGCCAGCAGTGTGCCCGAGACAGCTCTCACAGATACGCAGTATTTT.

The gene calls are TRBV6-6 and TRBJ2-3; 13 positions agree with TRBD2. Germline assignment: CDR1 MNHNY and CDR2 SVGAGI (reference sequence). V was clipped by 6 bases and J by 4 bases; unmatched bases: 4. The CDR3 covers 15 residues. The CDR3 sequence: CASSRGLAGADTQYF. In DNA, the CDR3 is TGTGCCAGCAGCCGTGGACTAGCGGGAGCAGATACGCAGTATTTT.

This clonotype was picked up many times. J is TRBJ1-4 and V is TRBV5-6; no clear D. V lost 2 bases and J 8 bases, leaving 16 bases between the germline ends. The CDR3 covers 15 residues. The V gene's germline CDR1 is SGHDT and CDR2 YYEEEE. The CDR3 bases are TGTGCCAGCAGCTTAAGACGTCTTTCTCGAGAAAAACTGTTTTTT. It specifies CASSLRRLSREKLFF.

This clonotype was counted many times. The chain has TRBV12-3 or TRBV12-4 and TRBJ1-5; maybe TRBD1 (5 bases). This CDR3 has 14 amino acids. V lost 6 bases and J lost 4, with 13 bases in between. The CDR3 region is CASSYRQQNQPQHF. CDR3 nucleotide sequence: TGTGCCAGCAGCTATAGACAGCAGAATCAGCCCCAGCATTTT.

This clonotype has ten or more counts. The chain recombines TRBV14 with TRBJ2-5; 7 bases are a match to TRBD1. Germline CDR1 reads SGHDN; CDR2 reads FVKESK. The CDR3 has 14 amino acids. Trimming removed 3 bases from V and 5 bases from J; junction bases left unmatched: 6. The CDR3: CASSHRGSFETQYF. CDR3 bases: TGTGCCAGCAGCCACAGGGGGAGCTTCGAGACCCAGTACTTC.

This clonotype was counted at least ten times. The chain links TRBV2 to TRBJ2-7; TRBD2 agrees at 10 bases. This CDR3 region has 14 residues. CDR1 and CDR2 (germline): SNHLY, FYNNEI. With 4 bases clipped from V and 6 bases from J, the junction kept 6 bases outside the gene matches. The DNA for the CDR3 is TGTGCCAGCAGTGCCCTAGCGGGAGCCAGCGAGCAGTACTTC. Protein sequence: CASSALAGASEQYF.

A note on this clonotype: This CDR3 is missing its conserved last phenylalanine or tryptophan, likely due to a read error. This chain connects TRBV6-1 to TRBJ1-5; D gene unclear. This CDR3 has 13 amino acids. Trimming took 4 bases from V and 3 from J, leaving 7 bases between them. CDR1 and CDR2 (germline): MNHNS, SASEGT. The CDR3 DNA follows: TGTGCCAGCAGTGCTACGAACAATCAGCCCCAGCATTTA. It codes for CASSATNNQPQHL.

The rearrangement uses TRBV20-1 and TRBJ2-1, with D uncertain. The CDR3 totals 13 residues. Trimming stripped 6 bases from V and 0 bases from J, with 9 bases between. Germline V lookup: CDR1 DFQATT, CDR2 SNEGSKA (reference sequence). This CDR3 is CSAASSSYNEQFF. The CDR3 nucleotides read TGCAGTGCCGCCAGTAGCTCCTACAATGAGCAGTTCTTC.

The chain recombines TRBV6-6 with TRBJ2-2; 7 bases map to TRBD2. The germline V gene encodes CDR1 MNHNY and CDR2 SVGAGI (reference sequence). The CDR3 length is 16 residues. The V and J ends lost 2 bases and 7 bases, in that order; junction bases with no gene match: 10. As DNA, the CDR3 is TGTGCCAGCAGTTACCCCCAGGCGGGAGTGAGCGGGGAGCTGTTTTTT. This gives the protein CASSYPQAGVSGELFF.